The clone carrying this TCR beta chain was observed a handful of times. This specimen belongs to a study of T cell changes during pregnancy in multiple sclerosis. From germline, CDR1 is MNHNY and CDR2 SVGAGI (reference sequence). V was shortened by 6 bases and J by 5 bases, with 11 bases between the two germline ends. This CDR3 spans 13 amino acids. The method was immunoSEQ multiplex PCR; TCRdb's version includes in-frame clones alone and lacks a portion of them. Among 47,000 or so clones listed, about 93% were seen once. The starting material was CD4+ T cells from peripheral blood mononuclear cells, obtained in the first trimester of pregnancy. The genes are TRBV6-6 and TRBJ1-5; D might be TRBD1 (6 bases). The clonotype originates from a female donor with multiple sclerosis, enrolled in a pregnancy study. The CDR3 is CASSLQGYQPQHF. CDR3 in DNA: TGTGCCAGCAGCTTACAGGGCTATCAGCCCCAGCATTTT.